A single T cell receptor beta chain is shown here with its context. Its target antigen remains unknown. Base-call qualities are not available, and no considerably larger clone is one nucleotide away. The sample holds other DNA sequences that translate to the same CDR3. These data come from a study of T cell responses to AZD1222 COVID-19 vaccine (dated by TCRdb to about 2021). For the wider study: A total of 233 trial participants underwent TCR sequencing, of whom roughly 210 received two doses of AZD1222 and 26 received two doses of the MenACWY control vaccine. Trial participants were enrolled by age into 18-55, 56-69 and 70-plus year subgroups, with roughly 160, 29 and 62 TCR-sequenced participants respectively. Summary of the overall study and its limitations: Because no samples from the day 14 peak response were available, repertoires could be characterized only after the peak T cell response. Nearly half of unique spike-specific TCRs reportedly recognized epitopes outside regions mutated in the B.1.351 and B.1.1.7 variants. A significant rise in spike-specific TCR breadth and depth was observed after two AZD1222 doses relative to day 0 and relative to MenACWY recipients. In the small 56-69-year group, the increase in depth fell short of significance, most likely because of low power. CD4 TCRs associated with the vaccine covered the entire spike protein, and the dominant responses were in regions 160-218 and 743-854. Participants were mostly white British and included more females than males, and it was suggested by the authors that clonal diversity may have been underestimated. Conclusions about previously exposed vaccinees are limited because only six or seven AZD1222 recipients were SARS-CoV-2 seropositive at baseline.

Taken with the paper, the label for time point translates to: about 28 days (+/-7) after the second vaccine dose. AZD1222 recipients given second doses at about 4 weeks or at about 12 weeks were pooled, since spike-specific TCR depth and breadth were not found to differ between the two schedules. Vaccinee samples were obtained from the UK trials COV001 and COV002, which included a single-blind randomized controlled phase 2/3 trial of AZD1222 (ChAdOx1 nCoV-19) in healthy adults. Trial participant PBMC samples were collected at day 0 and day 28 after the second dose for TCRbeta chain sequencing. The CDR3 covers 14 residues, taking in both the cysteine and the phenylalanine. Only the CDR3 region is kept as DNA, spanning 42 bases read in frame from base 1. Trimming at the junction amounts to 5 bases on V and 7 bases on J, and the germline ends lie 12 bases apart. The germline V gene provides CDR1 MDHEN and CDR2 SYDVKM.

The CDR3 regions of human TCRbeta chains were analyzed by immunosequencing. The original methods were these. Repertoire TCRs were checked for matches against a reference library of SARS-CoV-2-specific TCRs that had been generated using the MIRA antigen-specificity platform. Breadth meant the fraction of unique TCRs that were SARS-CoV-2-associated, whereas depth meant the fraction of total T cells that were SARS-CoV-2-associated. Using the MIRA data, each spike-specific TCR was mapped to the spike region that the TCR reacts to and placed in a CD4 or CD8 class. Log10-transformed breadth and depth values were compared by one-way ANOVA with Sidak's multiple comparisons tests. As stored in TCRdb, this immuneACCESS dataset retains in-frame rearrangements with V and J assigned. A fraction of the clones does not appear; measured against another copy, unresolved V genes explain less than half of the discrepancy, and the remainder lacks a known reason. That table furnishes V, J and clone size, whereas the DNA furnished D and trimming. The sample table contains tens of thousands of clones; only one count was recorded for 90% of them. The ten biggest clones cover less than 5.5% of the sample.

The chain was built from TRBV28 and TRBJ1-6, with TRBD1 as a weak D call on 5 bases. The starting material was peripheral blood, obtained 28 days after the second AZD1222 dose. This TCR was recovered from an adult who received the AZD1222 COVID-19 vaccine. CDR3 loop: CASSPGTHNSPLHF. The bases are TGTGCCAGCAGTCCCGGGACCCACAATTCACCCCTCCACTTT.